This note documents a single T cell receptor (beta chain) sequence. This clone was found a few times. Its antigen remains undetermined. Base qualities are not at hand, and no much larger clone is one base apart. Germline trimming: 10 bases from V, 7 bases from J; junction bases outside gene matches: 16. From the cysteine up to the phenylalanine, the CDR3 has a length of 17 residues. Only the CDR3 region is kept as DNA, spanning 51 bases read in frame from base 1. The germline V gene (reference sequence) yields MNHEY for CDR1 and SMNVEV for CDR2. This sample is drawn from a study of technical replicates of blood from a handful of donors (dated by TCRdb to the late 2010s). Library generation was performed with the immunoSEQ multiplex PCR assay. Not all clones reach the TCRdb copy of this immuneACCESS table, which keeps in-frame sequences only. Checked studies attribute under half of the gap to unresolved V genes and leave the rest unexplained. For this sample the table gives 65,000 to 80,000 clones, of which over 90% were detected only once. 0.2% to 0.3% of the sample is in the top ten clones.

The source of this sequence is a human donor in good health. The V gene is TRBV27 and the J gene is TRBJ2-3, and 14 junction bases match TRBD2. The sequencing sample was made of T cells isolated from PBMCs. The nucleotide sequence is TGTGCCACCTCACCCCCGAGACTAGCGGGGGGGCTTAATACGCAGTATTTT. The resulting protein is CATSPPRLAGGLNTQYF.